This T cell receptor beta chain was sequenced in a study of shared clonotypes between healthy human individuals. Notes on the study in general: Shared clonotypes: roughly 4.7% naive CD4, about 4% naive CD8, roughly 2.2% memory CD4, about 0.41% memory CD8. Donor clonotype sharing was expected to depend on sequencing depth.

The V segment lost 2 bases and the J segment 5 bases; nucleotides outside the gene matches: 15. In germline, CDR1 is GTSNPN, CDR2 SVGIG (reference sequence). This CDR3 has 17 amino acids. To note about this clone: Its matching antigen is unknown.

The repertoire was sequenced with immunoSEQ multiplex PCR; TCRdb's copy has only in-frame clones and lacks some. Among more than 2 million clones listed, just under 95% were seen once. CD8 cells regarded as naive lacked CD45RO, were positively chosen for CCR7, and omitted terminally differentiated effector memory CD45RA+ cells. The origin of this receptor is a man aged 18-30 years in good health. Some clones in this sample may be carry-over from other donors' samples. The chain carries TRBV30 and TRBJ2-1; 7 bases are shared with TRBD1. Sequencing was performed on naive CD8+ T cells from PBMCs. The chain's CDR3 is CAWSIPGQILGNNEQFF. CDR3 nucleotides: TGTGCCTGGAGTATTCCGGGACAGATCCTCGGTAACAATGAGCAGTTCTTC.